This TCR beta chain is from a study of OX40 agonist ivuxolimab in advanced cancers. Study-level background: The costimulatory receptor OX40 (CD134) was targeted by ivuxolimab, a fully human IgG2 agonistic monoclonal antibody. Intravenous ivuxolimab was administered to patients every 2 weeks at six dose levels: 0.01, 0.1, 0.3, 1.5, 3 and 10 mg/kg. Of the approximately 50 dose-escalation patients, hepatocellular carcinoma was present in roughly 19, melanoma in approximately 15, renal cell carcinoma in 9 and head and neck cancer in 9. The dose-escalation cohort was about 83% male with a mean age of roughly 62 years, ranging from about 23 to 85. Prior anti-PD-1, anti-PD-L1 or anti-CTLA-4 therapy was permitted, and approximately 39% of dose-escalation patients had received checkpoint inhibitors. Three dose-escalation patients achieved partial responses, one with hepatocellular carcinoma and two with cutaneous melanoma. Peripheral TCRbeta sequencing was intended to test whether TCR sequence diversity was altered and clonal T-cell expansion was caused by ivuxolimab. The monotherapy dose-escalation portion (N ≈ 55 patients) of the phase I ivuxolimab trial is reported in the paper. The full study reports these points: Low levels of normalized T-cell clonal expansion were also seen in some patients who did not respond. After ivuxolimab, CD8+ T cells had more expanded clones than CD4+ T cells on average. Partial responders in the 0.1-3.0 mg/kg groups had among the lowest normalized peripheral clonal expansion, especially among CD8+ T cells. At doses of 0.1 to 3.0 mg/kg, clonal expansion of both CD4+ and CD8+ T cells in blood was seen between baseline and week 6. The antigen specificity of the peripheral T cells that underwent clonal expansion was not determined.

Note on this clone: Its antigen is not yet known. The input lacks base qualities; no much larger clone sits a single base away.

Genomic DNA was isolated from the sorted cells so that the TCRbeta CDR3 region could be sequenced. The immunoSEQ Assay was used to sequence the TCRbeta CDR3 regions. TCRdb re-hosts the immuneACCESS table, in-frame sequences only. Its copies lack some clones; in the studies checked, an unresolved V gene accounts for under half of them, and the cause for the rest is not known. The sample data list around 26,000 clones, and around 81% of these were observed just once. The top ten constitute roughly 32% of the sample. Patients with autoimmune disease history or receiving systemic immunosuppression were excluded from the trial. Peripheral blood for TCR sequencing was drawn from every dose cohort at baseline, at cycle 4 day 1 and at cycle 7 day 1. The samples were drawn from a first-in-human, open-label, multicenter phase I dose-escalation trial of ivuxolimab. Adults with locally advanced or metastatic head and neck squamous cell, hepatocellular, melanoma or renal cell carcinoma were enrolled in the trial. Before TCR sequencing, CD4+ T cells and CD8+ T cells were sorted from peripheral blood as separate populations.

Including cysteine and phenylalanine, the CDR3 has 16 amino acids. The read is trimmed to its CDR3 DNA, 48 bases read in frame from base 1. The germline V gene (reference sequence) yields LNHNV for CDR1 and YYDKDF for CDR2. V is pruned by 0 bases and J by 3 bases, leaving 3 bases of the junction without a gene match. This chain is built from TRBV15 and TRBJ2-1; a stretch of 9 junction bases matches TRBD2. The sequencing used CD4+ or CD8+ T cells sorted from blood, collected in a trial of the OX40 agonist ivuxolimab. The origin of this receptor is an adult with an advanced solid tumor such as melanoma, head and neck, liver or kidney cancer. CDR3 sequence: CATSRERGGLYNEQFF. In nucleotide form, the sequence is TGTGCCACCAGCAGAGAGCGGGGGGGACTCTACAATGAGCAGTTCTTC.